Listed below are T cell receptor beta chains from one sample, sequenced in a study of T cells after yellow fever vaccination. In TCRdb, the 5' RACE reads were re-called with MiXCR into one record per CDR3 protein. The sample lists around 310,000 distinct CDR3 sequences, about 9.5% occurring once. The material was PBMCs, obtained on the day of the first yellow fever vaccination. These receptor sequences come from a man aged 18 to 30 who received the YFV17D yellow fever vaccine. Both conserved end residues are part of each CDR3. The order of the fields is clone size, V gene, D gene, J gene, CDR3 DNA, CDR3 protein. A D gene is named only where the DNA matches it firmly. Size is stated for part of the rows, as once, few or many counts, or as a class when the clone is expanded.

NA	TRBV30	NA	TRBJ2-5	TGTGCCTGGAGTACCCCAGGGACCCAGTACTTC	CAWSTPGTQYF
few	TRBV28	TRBD1	TRBJ1-5	TGTGCCAGCTTGGGAGACAGGGGGCTCGGAAATCAGCCCCAGCATTTT	CASLGDRGLGNQPQHF
many	TRBV20-1	TRBD1	TRBJ1-4	TGCAGTGCTAGAGGTGCCCCGGGACAGGTACAGGAAAAACTGTTTTTT	CSARGAPGQVQEKLFF
few	TRBV27	NA	TRBJ1-4	TGTGCCACCTCCGGGGGGGCAACTAATGAAAAACTGTTTTTT	CATSGGATNEKLFF
many	TRBV4-1	NA	TRBJ1-2	TGCGCCAGCACGCAAGGTCAGGGACCTCACGGCTACACCTTC	CASTQGQGPHGYTF
NA	TRBV7-2	NA	TRBJ1-2	TGTGCCAGCAGCAACCAAGGAGTGGGCTACACCTTC	CASSNQGVGYTF
few	TRBV6-1	TRBD1	TRBJ1-2	TGTGCCAGCAGACAGGGACAGCCCTCTAACTATGGCTACACCTTC	CASRQGQPSNYGYTF
many	TRBV29-1	NA	TRBJ1-3	TGCAGCGTTGAAAACACTGACTCTGGAAACACCATATATTTT	CSVENTDSGNTIYF
few	TRBV15	NA	TRBJ2-7	TGTGCCACCAGCAGAGATCATTCCAGCTACGAGCAGTACTTC	CATSRDHSSYEQYF
NA	TRBV9	TRBD1	TRBJ1-1	TGTGCCAGCAGCGTAGACCCGGACAGGGGGCGCGAAGCTTTCTTT	CASSVDPDRGREAFF
many	TRBV11-2	NA	TRBJ1-2	TGTGCCAGCAGCTTGGTAGGGCCCTATGGCTACACCTTC	CASSLVGPYGYTF
few	TRBV9	NA	TRBJ2-3	TGTGCCAGCAGCGTAGCTCACCCGCAGGGGGGGGGAACAGATACGCAGTATTTT	CASSVAHPQGGGTDTQYF
many	TRBV15	TRBD1	TRBJ1-3	TGTGCCACCAGCAGAGATGGACAGGGATTAAAGCACACCATATATTTT	CATSRDGQGLKHTIYF
many	TRBV7-3	NA	TRBJ2-2	TGTGCTAGCAGCCCAGACTCAAACACCGGGGAGCTGTTTTTT	CASSPDSNTGELFF
NA	TRBV5-4	TRBD2	TRBJ2-5	TGTGCCAGCAGTCCTGGGGGAGGGACGCAAGAGACCCAGTACTTC	CASSPGGGTQETQYF
few	TRBV29-1	NA	TRBJ2-7	TGCAGCGTTGGCCCGCCTGGCAGTCTTATGAACGAGCAGTACTTC	CSVGPPGSLMNEQYF
many	TRBV2	TRBD2	TRBJ2-5	TGTGCCAGGACTAGCGGGGAAGAGACCCAGTACTTC	CARTSGEETQYF
NA	TRBV5-6	TRBD1	TRBJ1-1	TGTGCCAGCAGCTTTACAGGGGCCGAAACTGAAGCTTTCTTT	CASSFTGAETEAFF
few	TRBV20-1	TRBD1	TRBJ2-3	TGCAGTGCCATCGGGGGACAGGGACGCACAGATACGCAGTATTTT	CSAIGGQGRTDTQYF
few	TRBV6-2/TRBV6-3	TRBD2	TRBJ2-1	TGTGCCAGCAGTTACTGGCGGGGGAGCTCCTACAATGAGCAGTTCTTC	CASSYWRGSSYNEQFF
NA	TRBV9	NA	TRBJ2-1	TGTGCCAGCAGCGTAGGGACACTTTACAATGAGCAGTTCTTC	CASSVGTLYNEQFF
few	TRBV13	TRBD1	TRBJ1-1	TGTGCCAGCAGCATGGGACAGGGTTGGAGCACTGAAGCTTTCTTT	CASSMGQGWSTEAFF
few	TRBV5-1	NA	TRBJ2-1	TGCGCCAGCAGCTCGCAGGACAGCGACAATGAGCAGTTCTTC	CASSSQDSDNEQFF
many	TRBV5-1	TRBD2	TRBJ2-2	TGCGCCAGCAGCTTGTCGCTAGCGGGGTTCAACACCGGGGAGCTGTTTTTT	CASSLSLAGFNTGELFF
few	TRBV4-1	TRBD2	TRBJ2-1	TGCGCCAGCAGCCCGAGGGGTAGCGGGGGGGTTCGTCAGTTCTTC	CASSPRGSGGVRQFF
NA	TRBV20-1	TRBD1	TRBJ1-2	TGCAGTGCGGAAGACAGGGAAGTGTCCTATGGCTACACCTTC	CSAEDREVSYGYTF
NA	TRBV27	NA	TRBJ1-1	TGTGCCAGCAGTTACGGGGGCTCGGGTGAAGCTTTCTTT	CASSYGGSGEAFF